The 23 T cell receptor beta chains below all came from one sample that was sequenced in a study of T cells expressing NK-cell markers. TCRdb reprocessed the 5' RACE reads; each CDR3 protein has one entry and no DNA is given. The table lists about 380,000 distinct CDR3 sequences. Sequencing was carried out using blood T cells: a sorted CD56 or NKG2C T cell subset, CD4+ or CD8+ T cells, or bulk PBMC T cells (not recorded which). These receptors originate from a man aged 18 to 69 in good health.

The chain recombines TRBV9 with TRBJ2-6; TCRdb's D call, TRBD1, is unchecked because there is no DNA. This CDR3 is 18 amino acids long. Looked up from germline, CDR1 is SGDLS and CDR2 is YYNGEE. CDR3: CASSLHRGGSDGANVLTF.

The genes are TRBV6-1 and TRBJ2-1; TCRdb's D call, TRBD1, is unchecked because there is no DNA. CDR1 and CDR2 (germline): MNHNS, SASEGT. The CDR3 sequence is 14 residues long. This chain's CDR3 is CASTPTGPVNEQFF.

V usage is TRBV18 and J usage is TRBJ1-5. There are 15 residues in the CDR3. Germline loops: CDR1 KGHSH, CDR2 LQKENI. The CDR3 here is CASSPEGNRYEPQHF.

The rearrangement joins TRBV12-3 or TRBV12-4 to TRBJ2-4; TCRdb calls TRBD1, which cannot be checked without DNA. The CDR3 sequence is 14 residues long. The CDR3 spells CASRRRGSKNIQYF.

The CDR3 sequence: CASSPDEDTEAFF. The chain couples TRBV7-8 to TRBJ1-1. The V gene's germline CDR1 is SGHVS and CDR2 FQNEAQ. CDR3 length: 13 amino acids.

The CDR3 loop reads CASRQGSVNEQFF. The rearrangement uses TRBV28 and TRBJ2-1; TCRdb designates TRBD1, a call that cannot be tested without DNA. Germline lookup yields CDR1 MDHEN and CDR2 SYDVKM. The CDR3 runs to 13 residues.

The CDR3 loop reads CASSLGGMQTQYF. J is TRBJ2-5 and V is TRBV6-6; with no DNA, the TCRdb D assignment of TRBD2 cannot be verified. The CDR3 runs 13 residues. CDR1 and CDR2 (germline): MNHNY, SVGAGI (reference sequence).

The gene calls are TRBV11-2 and TRBJ2-1; the D call of TRBD1 rests on TCRdb alone, since no DNA is present to check it. The V gene's germline CDR1 is SGHAT and CDR2 FQNNGV. CDR3 length: 15 residues. CDR3 protein: CASSLEPGQGMGQFF.

The chain recombines TRBV12-3 or TRBV12-4 with TRBJ1-5; TCRdb gives TRBD1 as the D gene, but with no DNA this cannot be confirmed. This CDR3 region has 15 residues. The CDR3 spells CASRGQGHGNQPQHF.

The J gene is TRBJ2-7, the V gene TRBV6-2 or TRBV6-3; TCRdb indicates TRBD2, and absent DNA this call remains unverified. The germline CDR1 and CDR2 sequences are MNHEY and SVGEGT. CDR3 length: 20 residues. The CDR3 loop reads CASSYSGGGKRGPKSYEQYF.

The chain links TRBV12-3 or TRBV12-4 to TRBJ2-3; as DNA is missing, the TRBD1 call by TCRdb cannot be tested. This CDR3 spans 12 amino acids. The CDR3: CASKHREDTQYF.

CDR3 loop: CASSLSYRMNTGELFF. The chain has TRBV7-6 and TRBJ2-2. Germline-derived CDR1 and CDR2 are SGHVS and FNYEAQ. CDR3 size: 16 residues.

The CDR3 loop is CASTGQNNQPQHF. This chain connects TRBV19 to TRBJ1-5; TCRdb calls TRBD1, which cannot be checked without DNA. CDR1 is LNHDA, CDR2 SQIVND, per germline (reference sequence). This CDR3 has 13 amino acids.

The chain uses TRBV12-3 or TRBV12-4 and TRBJ2-7. The CDR3 runs 12 residues. The chain's CDR3 is CASSRISYEQYF.

J is TRBJ2-3 and V is TRBV11-2; the TCRdb call, TRBD2, lacks DNA for checking. Germline values: CDR1 SGHAT, CDR2 FQNNGV. The CDR3 is 19 residues long. CDR3 in amino acids: CASSPPGLAGGPRTDTQYF.

This chain connects TRBV28 to TRBJ2-7; TCRdb proposes TRBD1, but this gene call is untestable without DNA. From germline, CDR1 is MDHEN and CDR2 SYDVKM. The CDR3 runs to 15 residues. The CDR3 reads CASSSGGTGFHEQYF.

The chain combines TRBV5-8 with TRBJ2-7; TCRdb outputs TRBD1, but without DNA this stays unchecked. The CDR3 is 17 amino acids. Germline CDR1 reads SGHTS; CDR2 reads YDEGEE. The CDR3 loop reads CASSLVIRTGINYEQYF.

The chain couples TRBV6-2 or TRBV6-3 to TRBJ2-3. CDR3 length equals 14 residues. From germline, CDR1 is MNHEY and CDR2 SVGEGT. CDR3 sequence reads: CASRWGLVPDTQYF.

The chain has TRBV4-2 and TRBJ2-1; the TCRdb call, TRBD2, lacks DNA for checking. This CDR3 contains 16 residues. Germline V gives CDR1 LGHNA, CDR2 YNFKEQ. The CDR3 loop is CASSQDYSGEAHEQFF.

The chain recombines TRBV6-2 or TRBV6-3 with TRBJ2-5. Germline CDR1 is MNHEY and CDR2 is SVGEGT. This CDR3 contains 13 residues. The CDR3 loop reads CASSLRAQGTQYF.

The rearrangement uses TRBV5-6 and TRBJ1-5. This CDR3 is built from 15 residues. Germline V CDR1 and CDR2: SGHDT, YYEEEE. Here the CDR3 reads CASSLGGRLVQPQHF.

V and J are TRBV6-4 and TRBJ2-2; there is no DNA to check the TCRdb D call of TRBD1. CDR1 and CDR2 (germline): MRHNA, SNTAGT. CDR3 length: 16 amino acids. The CDR3 loop reads CASSETGGANTGELFF.

The chain joins TRBV6-1 to TRBJ2-1; there is no DNA to check the TCRdb D call of TRBD2. In germline, CDR1 is MNHNS, CDR2 SASEGT. There are 13 residues in the CDR3. Here the CDR3 reads CASSKGLYNEQFF.